This T cell receptor (beta chain) came from a study of blood T cell repertoires in COVID-19. The CDR3 length is 15 residues. CDR1 is MNHNS and CDR2 is SASEGT in the germline V gene. The ends lost 3 bases at V and 3 bases at J; junction bases unmatched: 8. Produced via immunoSEQ multiplex PCR; TCRdb's table is partial and in-frame only. The sample consists of almost 250,000 clones, around 87% of them appearing once. The chain combines TRBV6-1 with TRBJ2-7; 7 nucleotides align to TRBD2. Sequences were obtained from PBMCs or T cells enriched from blood (not recorded which). The clonotype was recovered from a woman aged 45-65 years who had recovered from COVID-19. The CDR3 protein is CASSEIPGLSYEQYF. In DNA, the CDR3 is TGTGCCAGCAGTGAGATCCCGGGACTAAGCTACGAGCAGTACTTC.